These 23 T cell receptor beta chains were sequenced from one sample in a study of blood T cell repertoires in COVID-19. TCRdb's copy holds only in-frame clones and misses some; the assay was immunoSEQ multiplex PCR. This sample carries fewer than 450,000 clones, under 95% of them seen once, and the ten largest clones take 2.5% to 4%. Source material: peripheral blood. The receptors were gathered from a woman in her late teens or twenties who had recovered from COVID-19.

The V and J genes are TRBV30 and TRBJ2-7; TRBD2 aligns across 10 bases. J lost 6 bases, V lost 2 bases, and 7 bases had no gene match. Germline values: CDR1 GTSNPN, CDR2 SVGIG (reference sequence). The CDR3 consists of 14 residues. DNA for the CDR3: TGTGCCTGGAGTAGCGGGAGGGCCATAAGCGAGCAGTACGTC. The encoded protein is CAWSSGRAISEQYV.

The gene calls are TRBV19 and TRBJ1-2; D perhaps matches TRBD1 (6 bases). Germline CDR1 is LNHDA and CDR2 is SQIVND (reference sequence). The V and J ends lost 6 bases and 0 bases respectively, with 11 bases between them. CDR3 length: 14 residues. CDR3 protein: CASRGTGTNYGYTF. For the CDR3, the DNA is TGTGCCAGTAGAGGAACAGGGACTAACTATGGCTACACCTTC.

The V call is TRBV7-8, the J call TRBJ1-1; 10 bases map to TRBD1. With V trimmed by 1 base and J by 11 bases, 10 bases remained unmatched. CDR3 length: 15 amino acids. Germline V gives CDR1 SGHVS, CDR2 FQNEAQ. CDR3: CASSLDARQGAGAFF. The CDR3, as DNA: TGTGCCAGCAGCTTAGATGCGAGACAGGGGGCCGGCGCTTTCTTT.

The CDR3 region is CASSPTWRGAGELFF. The CDR3 DNA reads as TGTGCCAGCTCACCCACCTGGCGGGGGGCCGGGGAGCTGTTTTTT. The rearrangement uses TRBV18 and TRBJ2-2, with TRBD2 matching over 8 bases. This CDR3 region has 15 residues. Germline V gives CDR1 KGHSH, CDR2 LQKENI. The J segment lost 6 bases and the V segment lost 3 bases, leaving 6 bases of the junction unmatched.

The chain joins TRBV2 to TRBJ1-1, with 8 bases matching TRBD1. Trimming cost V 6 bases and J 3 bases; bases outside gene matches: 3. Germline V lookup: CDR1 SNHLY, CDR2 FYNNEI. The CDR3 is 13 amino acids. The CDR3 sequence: CASREDRDTEAFF. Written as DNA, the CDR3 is TGTGCCAGCAGGGAGGACAGGGACACTGAAGCTTTCTTT. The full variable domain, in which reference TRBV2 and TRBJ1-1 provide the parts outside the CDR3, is EPEVTQTPSHQVTQMGQEVILRCVPISNHLYFYWYRQILGQKVEFLVSFYNNEISEKSEIFDDQFSVERPDGSNFTLKIRSTKLEDSAMYFCASREDRDTEAFFGQGTRLTVV.

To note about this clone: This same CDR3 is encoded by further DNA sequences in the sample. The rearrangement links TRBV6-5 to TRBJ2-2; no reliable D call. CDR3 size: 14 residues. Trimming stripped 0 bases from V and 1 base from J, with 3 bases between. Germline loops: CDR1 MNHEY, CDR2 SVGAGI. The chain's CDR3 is CASSYSRNTGELFF. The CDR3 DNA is TGTGCCAGCAGTTACTCGAGGAACACCGGGGAGCTGTTTTTT.

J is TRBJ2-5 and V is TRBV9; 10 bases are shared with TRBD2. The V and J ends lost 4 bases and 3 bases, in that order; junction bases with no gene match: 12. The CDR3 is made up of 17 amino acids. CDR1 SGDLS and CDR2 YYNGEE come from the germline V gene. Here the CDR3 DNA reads TGTGCCAGCAGCCCTAGCGGGAGCACTATACGAAAAGAGACCCAGTACTTC. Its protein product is CASSPSGSTIRKETQYF.

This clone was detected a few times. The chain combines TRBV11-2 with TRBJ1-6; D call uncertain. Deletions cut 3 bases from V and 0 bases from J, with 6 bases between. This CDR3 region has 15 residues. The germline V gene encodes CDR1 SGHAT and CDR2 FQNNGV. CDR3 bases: TGTGCCAGCAGCTTGTCGAGCTCCTATAATTCACCCCTCCACTTT. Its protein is CASSLSSSYNSPLHF.

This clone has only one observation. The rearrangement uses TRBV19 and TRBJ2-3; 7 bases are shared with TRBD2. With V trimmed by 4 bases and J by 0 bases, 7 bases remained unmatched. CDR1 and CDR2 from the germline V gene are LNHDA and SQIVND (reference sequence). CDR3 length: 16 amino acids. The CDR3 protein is CASSTWTRTSTDTQYF. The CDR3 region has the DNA TGTGCCAGTAGTACTTGGACTAGAACTAGCACAGATACGCAGTATTTT.

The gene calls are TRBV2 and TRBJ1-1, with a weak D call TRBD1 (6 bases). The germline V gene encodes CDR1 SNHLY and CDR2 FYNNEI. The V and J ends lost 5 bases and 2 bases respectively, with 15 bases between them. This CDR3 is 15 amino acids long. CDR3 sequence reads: CASSFTDSDNTEAFF. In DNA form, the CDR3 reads TGTGCCAGCAGTTTCACGGACAGTGACAACACTGAAGCTTTCTTT.

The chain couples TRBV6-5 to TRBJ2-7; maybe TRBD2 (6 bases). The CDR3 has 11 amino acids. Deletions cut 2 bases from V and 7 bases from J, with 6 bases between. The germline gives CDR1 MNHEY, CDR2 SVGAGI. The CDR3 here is CASSYGGEQYV. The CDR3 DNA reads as TGTGCCAGCAGTTACGGGGGGGAGCAGTACGTC.

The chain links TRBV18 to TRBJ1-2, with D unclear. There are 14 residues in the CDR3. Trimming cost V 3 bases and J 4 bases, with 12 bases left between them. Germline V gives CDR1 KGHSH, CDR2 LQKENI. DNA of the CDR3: TGTGCCAGCTCACCCGCCGGGGATGGCTATGGCTACACCTTC. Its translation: CASSPAGDGYGYTF.

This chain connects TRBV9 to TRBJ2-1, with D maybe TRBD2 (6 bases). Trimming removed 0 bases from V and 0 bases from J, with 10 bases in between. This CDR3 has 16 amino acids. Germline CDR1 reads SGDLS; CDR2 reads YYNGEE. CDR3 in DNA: TGTGCCAGCAGCGTAGTGGGCGGGGACTCCTACAATGAGCAGTTCTTC. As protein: CASSVVGGDSYNEQFF.

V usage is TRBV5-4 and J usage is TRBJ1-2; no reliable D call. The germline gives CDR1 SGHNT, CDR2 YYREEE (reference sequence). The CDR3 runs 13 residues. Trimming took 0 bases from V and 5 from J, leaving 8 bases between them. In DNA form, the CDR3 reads TGTGCCAGCAGCTTGGGGGAGCATTATGGCTACACCTTC. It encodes CASSLGEHYGYTF.

The CDR3 nucleotides are TGCGCCAGCAGCCAAGATCCTAGGGGGACTAATGAAAAACTGTTTTTT. Protein: CASSQDPRGTNEKLFF. The rearrangement joins TRBV4-1 to TRBJ1-4, with D perhaps TRBD1 (6 bases). Germline CDR1 MGHRA, CDR2 YSYEKL. Between the trimmed V and J ends, which lost 0 bases and 2 bases, there was a span of 10 bases. The CDR3 totals 16 residues.

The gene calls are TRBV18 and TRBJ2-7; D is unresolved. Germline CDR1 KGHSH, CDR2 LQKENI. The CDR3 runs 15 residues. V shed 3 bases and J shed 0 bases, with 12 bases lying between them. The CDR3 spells CASSPESRSSYEQYV. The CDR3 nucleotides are TGTGCCAGCTCACCGGAGTCGCGGAGCTCCTACGAGCAGTACGTC.

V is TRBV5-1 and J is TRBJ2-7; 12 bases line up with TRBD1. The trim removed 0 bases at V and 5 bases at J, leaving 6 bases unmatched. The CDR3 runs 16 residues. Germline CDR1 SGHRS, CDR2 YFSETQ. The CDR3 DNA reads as TGCGCCAGCAGCTTGGGCGTGGGGACAGGGGGCAACGAGCAGTACGTC. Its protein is CASSLGVGTGGNEQYV.

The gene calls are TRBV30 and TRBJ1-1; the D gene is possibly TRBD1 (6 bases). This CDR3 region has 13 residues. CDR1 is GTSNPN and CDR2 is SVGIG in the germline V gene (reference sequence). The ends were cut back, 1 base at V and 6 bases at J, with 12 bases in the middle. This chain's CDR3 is CAWSALRGPEAFF. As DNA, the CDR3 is TGTGCCTGGAGTGCGCTCAGGGGCCCTGAAGCTTTCTTT.

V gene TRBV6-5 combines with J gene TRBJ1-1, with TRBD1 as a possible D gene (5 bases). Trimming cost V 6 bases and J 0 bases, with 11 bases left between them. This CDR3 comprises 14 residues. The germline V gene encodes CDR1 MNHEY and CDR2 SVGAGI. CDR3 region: CASSGWGVNTEAFF. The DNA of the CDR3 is TGTGCCAGCAGCGGTTGGGGGGTGAACACTGAAGCTTTCTTT.

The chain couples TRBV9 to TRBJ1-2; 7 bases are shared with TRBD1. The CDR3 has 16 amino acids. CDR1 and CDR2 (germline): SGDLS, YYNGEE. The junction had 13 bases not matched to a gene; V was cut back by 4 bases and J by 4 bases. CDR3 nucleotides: TGTGCCAGCAGCCACAACGCCTGGGACAGCTCCTATGGCTACACCTTC. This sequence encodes CASSHNAWDSSYGYTF. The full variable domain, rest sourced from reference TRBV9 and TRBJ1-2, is DSGVTQTPKHLITATGQRVTLRCSPRSGDLSVYWYQQSLDQGLQFLIQYYNGEERAKGNILERFSAQQFPDLHSELNLSSLELGDSALYFCASSHNAWDSSYGYTFGSGTRLTVV.

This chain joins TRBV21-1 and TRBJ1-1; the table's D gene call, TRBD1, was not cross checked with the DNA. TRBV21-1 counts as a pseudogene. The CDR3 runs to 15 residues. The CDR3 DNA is TGTGCCAGCAGCAAACTCGACAGGGCGAACACTGAAGCTTTCTTT. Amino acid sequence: CASSKLDRANTEAFF.

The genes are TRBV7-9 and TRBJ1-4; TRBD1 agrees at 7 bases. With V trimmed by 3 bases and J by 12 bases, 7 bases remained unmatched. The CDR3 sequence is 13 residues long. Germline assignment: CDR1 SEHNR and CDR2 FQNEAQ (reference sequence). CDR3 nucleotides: TGTGCCAGCAGCTTTCTAGGGGGCGCGGAACTGTTTTTT. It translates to CASSFLGGAELFF.

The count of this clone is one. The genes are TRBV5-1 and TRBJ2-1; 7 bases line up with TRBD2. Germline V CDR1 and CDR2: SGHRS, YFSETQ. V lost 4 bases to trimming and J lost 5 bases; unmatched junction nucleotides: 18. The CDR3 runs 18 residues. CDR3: CASSLGGSPSGDDNEQFF. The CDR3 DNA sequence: TGCGCCAGCAGCCTCGGGGGAAGTCCTAGCGGAGACGACAATGAGCAGTTCTTC.